Detailed here is one TCR beta chain. Its antigen is unidentified. Definition of naive CD8+ T cells rested on a CD45RO-CCR7+CD27+CD95- profile. This CDR3 spans 13 amino acids. Germline assignment: CDR1 LGHNA and CDR2 YSLEER. It was by 5' RACE with UMI labels that the TRB cDNA libraries were prepared. TCRdb processed the 5' RACE reads again and assigns one entry to each CDR3 protein, with no DNA. This sample's clone table lists over 70,000 distinct CDR3 sequences. The record originates from a study of CXCR3-negative and CXCR3-positive naive CD8 T cells. Study-level results: The TRB CDR3s that CXCR3-positive naive cells carried were more hydrophobic than those of CXCR3-negative naive cells. The level of CXCR3 expression partially decreased after cryopreservation; the majority of assays used fresh PBMCs. With respect to TRBV-TRBJ usage, naive CXCR3-negative and CXCR3-positive cells were similar; memory differed. Memory CD8+ cells showed much lower diversity, while both naive subsets were comparably high.

The source of this sequence is a human donor in good health. Some clones in this sample may be carry-over from other donors' samples. The sequenced sample consisted of naive CXCR3+ CD8+ T cells from blood. Subset in this sample: CD45RO-CCR7+CD27+CD95- naive CD8+ T cells expressing CXCR3 (TNR3+). The chain carries TRBV4-3 and TRBJ2-1. CDR3 sequence: CASSQDGTNEQFF.